This TCR beta chain derives from a study of beta chain features in type 1 diabetes. Germline lookup yields CDR1 SQVTM and CDR2 ANQGSEA. CDR3 length equals 14 residues. After removal of 8 bases from V and 2 bases from J, the junction contained 8 bases not matched to a gene. All of the sorted populations showed purity greater than 98%. Study observations and caveats: Patients with Type 1 diabetes showed moderately but significantly shorter TCRB CDR3s in all four CD4+ subsets.

In regard to this clone: No antigen is known for it.

Every bit of the isolated RNA underwent reverse transcription, so sequencing read expressed TCRB transcripts. Method: immunoSEQ multiplex PCR; TCRdb's copy keeps in-frame clones and lacks some. This table holds 400,000 or so clones, over 9.5% found once. The sequencing input was naive CD4+ T cells from blood. This TCR was recovered from a woman under 30 with type 1 diabetes. The chain joins TRBV29-1 to TRBJ2-1, with 8 positions matching TRBD2. The CDR3 protein is CSTTLAGAYNEQFF. In DNA, the CDR3 is TGCAGCACCACGCTAGCGGGCGCCTACAATGAGCAGTTCTTC.